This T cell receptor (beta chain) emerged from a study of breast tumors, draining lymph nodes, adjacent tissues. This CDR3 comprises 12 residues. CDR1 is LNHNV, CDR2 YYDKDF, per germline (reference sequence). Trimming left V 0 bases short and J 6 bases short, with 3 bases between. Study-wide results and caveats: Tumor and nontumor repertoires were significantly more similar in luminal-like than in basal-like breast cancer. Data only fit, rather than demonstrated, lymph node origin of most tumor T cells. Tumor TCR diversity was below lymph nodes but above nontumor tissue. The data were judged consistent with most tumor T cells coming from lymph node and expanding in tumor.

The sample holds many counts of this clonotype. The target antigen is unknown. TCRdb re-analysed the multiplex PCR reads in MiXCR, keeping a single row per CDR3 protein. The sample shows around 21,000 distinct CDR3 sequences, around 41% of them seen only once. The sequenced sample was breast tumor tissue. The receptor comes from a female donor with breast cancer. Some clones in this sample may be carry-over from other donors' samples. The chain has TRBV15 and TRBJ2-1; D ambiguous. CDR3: CATSRDRNEQFF. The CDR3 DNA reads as TGTGCCACCAGCAGAGATCGCAATGAGCAGTTCTTC.